Sequencing of this T cell receptor beta chain was carried out in a study of T cell responses to AZD1222 COVID-19 vaccine. Overall study findings and caveats: A rise in Spike-specific TCR breadth and depth followed two AZD1222 doses. At 160-218 and 743-854, vaccine-associated CD4 TCRs were dominant, and they spanned spike. Clonal diversity was possibly underestimated, and white British individuals and females predominated among donors.

Data came from immunoSEQ multiplex PCR; TCRdb stores just in-frame clones and leaves some out. Among about 83,000 clones listed, more than 75% were seen once. The CDR3 contains 15 residues. Between the trimmed V and J ends, which lost 3 bases and 2 bases, there was a span of 12 bases. Per germline, CDR1 SGDLS and CDR2 YYNGEE. This clone was seen only once. The target antigen is unknown. The receptor's source is an adult in good health. This material consisted of peripheral blood, taken on day 0 of AZD1222 vaccination. The rearrangement uses TRBV9 and TRBJ1-5; no clear D gene. CDR3 bases: TGTGCCAGCAGCGATGATAGTAGGGGCAATCAGCCCCAGCATTTT. It encodes CASSDDSRGNQPQHF.